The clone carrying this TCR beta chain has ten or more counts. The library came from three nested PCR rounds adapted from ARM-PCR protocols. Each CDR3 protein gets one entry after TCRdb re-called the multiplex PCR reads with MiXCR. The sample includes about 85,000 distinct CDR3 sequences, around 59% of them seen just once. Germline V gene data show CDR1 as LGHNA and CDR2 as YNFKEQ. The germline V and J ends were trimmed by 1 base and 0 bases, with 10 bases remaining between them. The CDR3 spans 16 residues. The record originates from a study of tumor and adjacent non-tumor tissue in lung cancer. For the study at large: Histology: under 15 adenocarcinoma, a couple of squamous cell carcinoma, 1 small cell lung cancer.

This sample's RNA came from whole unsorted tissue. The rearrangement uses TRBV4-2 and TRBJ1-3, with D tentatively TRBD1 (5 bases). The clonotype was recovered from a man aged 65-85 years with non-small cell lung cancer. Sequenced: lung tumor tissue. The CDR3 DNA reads TGTGCCAGCAGCCAAGCCGACAGCGCCTCTGGAAACACCATATATTTT. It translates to CASSQADSASGNTIYF.